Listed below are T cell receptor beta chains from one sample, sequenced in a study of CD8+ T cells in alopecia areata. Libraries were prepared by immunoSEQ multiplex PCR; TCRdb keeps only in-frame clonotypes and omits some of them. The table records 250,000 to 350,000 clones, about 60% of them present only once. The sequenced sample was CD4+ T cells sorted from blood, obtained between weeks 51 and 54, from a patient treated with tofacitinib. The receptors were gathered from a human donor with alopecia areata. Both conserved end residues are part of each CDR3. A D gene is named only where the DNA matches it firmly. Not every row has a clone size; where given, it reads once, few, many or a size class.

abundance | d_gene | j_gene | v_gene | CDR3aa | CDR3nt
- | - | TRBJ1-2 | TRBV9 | CASSVEMGAPRSYGYTF | TGTGCCAGCAGCGTAGAAATGGGGGCTCCGAGGAGTTACGGCTACACCTTC
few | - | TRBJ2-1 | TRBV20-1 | CSARYNEQFF | TGCAGTGCTAGGTACAATGAGCAGTTCTTC
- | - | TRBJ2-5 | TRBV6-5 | CASSYGWAGVQETQYF | TGTGCCAGCAGTTACGGTTGGGCGGGCGTACAAGAGACCCAGTACTTC
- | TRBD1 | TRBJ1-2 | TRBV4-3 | CASSQEPGTGAYGYTF | TGCGCCAGCAGCCAAGAACCCGGGACAGGGGCCTATGGCTACACCTTC
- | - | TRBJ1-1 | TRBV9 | CASSQGLYPMNTEAFF | TGTGCCAGCAGCCAAGGATTATACCCAATGAACACTGAAGCTTTCTTT
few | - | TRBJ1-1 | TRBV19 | CATRQVGEAFF | TGTGCCACTCGACAGGTCGGTGAAGCTTTCTTT
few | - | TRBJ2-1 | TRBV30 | CAWSVRASEQFF | TGTGCCTGGAGTGTCCGGGCGAGTGAGCAGTTCTTC
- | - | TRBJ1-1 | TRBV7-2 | CASSLVRGQYTEAFF | TGTGCCAGCAGCTTAGTCCGAGGACAGTACACTGAAGCTTTCTTT
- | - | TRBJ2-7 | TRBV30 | CAWSVWGGTYEQYF | TGTGCCTGGAGTGTATGGGGGGGCACCTACGAGCAGTACTTC
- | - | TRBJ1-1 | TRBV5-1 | CASSFGQGLYTEAFF | TGCGCCAGCAGCTTTGGGCAGGGTCTTTACACTGAAGCTTTCTTT
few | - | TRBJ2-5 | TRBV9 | CASSYRGEETQYF | TGTGCCAGCAGTTATCGGGGAGAAGAGACCCAGTACTTC
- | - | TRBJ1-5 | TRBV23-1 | CAPGRWPQHF | TGCGCCCCCGGTCGATGGCCCCAGCATTTT
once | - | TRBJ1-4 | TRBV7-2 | CASSLALLNEKLFF | TGTGCCAGCAGCTTAGCCTTACTAAATGAAAAACTGTTTTTT
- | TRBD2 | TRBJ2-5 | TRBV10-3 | CAISEGLSGGSGETQYF | TGTGCCATCAGTGAGGGCCTTAGCGGGGGTTCCGGCGAGACCCAGTACTTC
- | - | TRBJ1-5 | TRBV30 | CAWSVGGSNQPQHF | TGTGCCTGGAGTGTTGGGGGCAGCAATCAGCCCCAGCATTTT
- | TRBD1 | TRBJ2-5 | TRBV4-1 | CASSPGQFQETQYF | TGCGCCAGCAGCCCGGGACAGTTCCAGGAGACCCAGTACTTC
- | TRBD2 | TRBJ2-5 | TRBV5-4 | CASSPGLAGDKETQYF | TGTGCCAGCAGCCCGGGACTAGCGGGGGATAAAGAGACCCAGTACTTC
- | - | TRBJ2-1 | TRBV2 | CASRSYNEQFF | TGTGCCAGCAGAAGCTACAATGAGCAGTTCTTC
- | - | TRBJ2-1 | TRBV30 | CAWSVVSWVESNEQFF | TGTGCCTGGAGTGTAGTCAGTTGGGTGGAATCGAATGAGCAGTTCTTC
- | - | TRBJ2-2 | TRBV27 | CASSKNTGELFF | TGTGCCAGCAGCAAGAACACCGGGGAGCTGTTTTTT
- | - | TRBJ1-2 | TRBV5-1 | CASSRVDGSYGYTF | TGCGCCAGCAGCCGGGTCGACGGTTCCTATGGCTACACCTTC
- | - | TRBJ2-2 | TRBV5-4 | CASSKGHLNTGELFF | TGTGCCAGCAGCAAGGGACACCTGAACACCGGGGAGCTGTTTTTT
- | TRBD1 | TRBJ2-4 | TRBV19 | CATSDREKNIQYF | TGTGCCACCTCGGACAGGGAGAAAAACATTCAGTACTTC
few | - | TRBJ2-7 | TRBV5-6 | CASSIRYEQYF | TGTGCCAGCAGCATCCGCTACGAGCAGTACTTC
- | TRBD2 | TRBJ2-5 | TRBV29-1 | CSVGSGGKTQYF | TGCAGCGTGGGTAGCGGGGGGAAGACCCAGTACTTC
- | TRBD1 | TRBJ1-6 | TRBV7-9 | CASRNSGTDLSSPLHF | TGTGCCAGCAGAAATTCCGGGACAGACCTTAGTTCACCCCTCCACTTT
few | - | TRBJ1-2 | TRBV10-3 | CATAGNYGYTF | TGTGCCACCGCCGGGAACTATGGCTACACCTTC
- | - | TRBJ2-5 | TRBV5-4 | CASSFGSSRMETQYF | TGTGCCAGCAGCTTTGGATCCTCCCGAATGGAGACCCAGTACTTC
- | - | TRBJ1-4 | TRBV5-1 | CASSLIPGTGEKLFF | TGCGCCAGCAGCTTGATCCCAGGGACGGGTGAAAAACTGTTTTTT
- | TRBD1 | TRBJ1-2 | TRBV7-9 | CASSFGTGDGYTF | TGTGCCAGCAGCTTCGGGACAGGGGATGGCTACACCTTC
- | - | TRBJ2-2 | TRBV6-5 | CASSYHRTHTGELFF | TGTGCCAGCAGTTACCACCGGACCCACACCGGGGAGCTGTTTTTT
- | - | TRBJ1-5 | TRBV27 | CASATGLVQPQHF | TGTGCCAGCGCCACAGGGCTAGTCCAGCCCCAGCATTTT
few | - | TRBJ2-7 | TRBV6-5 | CASSYPGLGEQYF | TGTGCCAGCAGTTACCCTGGACTGGGCGAGCAGTACTTC
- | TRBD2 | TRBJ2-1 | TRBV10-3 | CAISEGTSGDEQFF | TGTGCCATCAGTGAGGGGACTAGCGGGGATGAGCAGTTCTTC